This T cell receptor (beta chain) was recorded in a study of shared clonotypes between healthy human individuals. The ends were cut back, 6 bases at V and 4 bases at J, with 24 bases in the middle. Germline CDR1 is MNHEY and CDR2 is SMNVEV (reference sequence). This CDR3 spans 17 amino acids. CD45RO-negative, CCR7-selected cells formed the naive CD8 fraction, which excluded terminally differentiated effector memory CD45RA+ cells. Assay used: immunoSEQ multiplex PCR; TCRdb lists only in-frame clones, some missing. Of some 800,000 clones detected, more than 85% appear once; the ten largest clones hold 24%.

The genes are TRBV27 and TRBJ1-1; D is uncertain. Sequencing was done on a sample of naive CD8+ T cells sorted from blood. This clonotype originated in a man younger than 45 in good health. The CDR3 here is CASSPILFRSGSTEAFF. CDR3 DNA sequence: TGTGCCAGCAGCCCCATCCTATTTCGATCTGGTAGCACTGAAGCTTTCTTT.